The T cell receptor (beta chain) described here comes from a study of T cell repertoires in cytomegalovirus infection. Study as a whole: Matching HLA type, along with CMV infection, was indicated by public TCR beta signatures. Study findings and constraints: Dominating the ex vivo response were HLA-C-restricted CMV-specific TCR beta clonotypes.

This clonotype was seen a handful of times. Its matching antigen is unknown. From the reads, TCRdb called clonotypes with MiXCR, one entry per CDR3 protein. The table lists about 570,000 distinct CDR3 sequences, 40% of them singletons. Germline V lookup: CDR1 SGHTA, CDR2 FQGNSA. V lost 6 bases and J 1 base, leaving 18 bases between the germline ends. This CDR3 contains 16 residues. The source of this sequence is a human donor in good health (CMV status not recorded). Some clones in this sample may be carry-over from other donors' samples. The specimen was cultured PBMCs, collected from culture after CMV antigen stimulation. The V and J genes are TRBV7-2 and TRBJ2-5, with D tentatively TRBD1 (6 bases). CDR3 nucleotides: TGTGCCAGCAGATTACAGGGTAGGGCCGTCCAAGAGACCCAGTACTTC. It codes for CASRLQGRAVQETQYF.